Listed below are T cell receptor beta chains from one sample, sequenced in a study of blood T cell repertoires in COVID-19. Profiling relied on immunoSEQ multiplex PCR, and the TCRdb table lists in-frame clones only, not all of them. The table shows 150,000 to 200,000 clones, with over 75% occurring only once. Sample: PBMCs or T cells enriched from blood (not recorded which). These receptors originate from a woman aged 18-29 years who had recovered from COVID-19. Both conserved end residues are part of each CDR3. The D gene is left open where the match is weak. The size entry is marked missing in some rows and otherwise reads once, few, many or a size class.

TRBD2	NA	TRBV28	TRBJ2-5	TGTGCCAGCAGTATAGCGGGAGGGGGCGAGGAGACCCAGTACTTC	CASSIAGGGEETQYF
NA	NA	TRBV2	TRBJ1-2	TGTGCCAGCAGTGAACAGGAGGGTAAGGGCTACACCTTC	CASSEQEGKGYTF
NA	NA	TRBV5-4	TRBJ1-2	TGTGCCAGCAGCCCGTCGGCAGGGGCGAACTATGGCTACACCTTC	CASSPSAGANYGYTF
NA	NA	TRBV27	TRBJ1-2	TGTGCCAGCAGTCGGGACAACCAGTATGGCTACACCTTC	CASSRDNQYGYTF
TRBD2	NA	TRBV27	TRBJ2-2	TGTGCCAGCACCCCCCGGCTAGCGGGAGTGAACACCGGGGAGCTGTTTTTT	CASTPRLAGVNTGELFF
NA	few	TRBV27	TRBJ1-3	TGTGCCAGCAGTCCCCAGGGGTGGTCTGGAAACACCATATATTTT	CASSPQGWSGNTIYF
NA	once	TRBV27	TRBJ2-1	TGTGCCAGCAATCGGTGGACAGACTCAAGCTCCTACAATGAGCAGTTCTTC	CASNRWTDSSSYNEQFF
NA	NA	TRBV6-4	TRBJ1-2	TGTGCCAGCAGTGACCCGGCGGCAGGGGCTTCGCACTATGGCTACACCTTC	CASSDPAAGASHYGYTF
NA	NA	TRBV10-1	TRBJ1-3	TGCGCCAGCACCACCGACAGGAAGCCAGCTGGAAACACCATATATTTT	CASTTDRKPAGNTIYF
NA	NA	TRBV7-9	TRBJ1-2	TGTGCCAGCAGCTTACAGGGTGGGTTGTATGGCTACACCTTC	CASSLQGGLYGYTF
TRBD2	NA	TRBV6-5	TRBJ2-1	TGTGCCAGCAGTTTTGGCGGGAGGGCCGACAATGAGCAGTTCTTC	CASSFGGRADNEQFF
TRBD1	few	TRBV6-2/TRBV6-3	TRBJ1-1	TGTGCCAGCAGTACAGGACAGGGGGCCGCTGAAGCTTTCTTT	CASSTGQGAAEAFF
NA	NA	TRBV5-4	TRBJ1-1	TGTGCCAGCAGCTTGGGTATGGGAGGCACCACTGAAGCTTTCTTT	CASSLGMGGTTEAFF
NA	NA	TRBV5-1	TRBJ1-3	TGCGCCAGCAGCTTGTCGCCAGGGGAAGGAAACACCATATATTTT	CASSLSPGEGNTIYF
TRBD2	NA	TRBV4-3	TRBJ2-2	TGCGCCAGCAGCCGAGAAGATGGGCGGGGGTTCGGGGAGCTGTTTTTT	CASSREDGRGFGELFF
TRBD1	once	TRBV3-1/TRBV3-2	TRBJ1-3	TGTGCCAGCAGCCAAGATTCCCCGACAGGGGTCTCTGGAAACACCATATATTTT	CASSQDSPTGVSGNTIYF
TRBD2	NA	TRBV14	TRBJ2-3	TGTGCCAGCAGCCAATTGACTAGCGGGTCCTACTACGATACGCAGTATTTT	CASSQLTSGSYYDTQYF
NA	NA	TRBV24-1	TRBJ1-2	TGTGCCACCAGTGAACAGAACAACTATGGCTACACCTTC	CATSEQNNYGYTF
TRBD2	NA	TRBV29-1	TRBJ2-7	TGCAGCGTTGAAGATCCAGGCGGGAGGGCCCCCTACGAGCAGTACTTC	CSVEDPGGRAPYEQYF
NA	NA	TRBV4-1	TRBJ2-7	TGCGCCAGCAGCCAAGACTGGCGGGGTCAATACGAGCAGTACTTC	CASSQDWRGQYEQYF
TRBD2	NA	TRBV28	TRBJ2-3	TGTGCCAGCAGTTTAAGGGGAGGCGGGACTAGCGCAGATACGCAGTATTTT	CASSLRGGGTSADTQYF
NA	NA	TRBV2	TRBJ2-2	TGTGCCAGCAGTGATCTGGCAGGCCTCACCGGGGAGCTGTTTTTT	CASSDLAGLTGELFF
NA	few	TRBV30	TRBJ1-6	TGTGCCTGGAGTGTACCCACAGCTCTAGGACAGCTGGATTCACCCCTCCACTTT	CAWSVPTALGQLDSPLHF
NA	NA	TRBV5-6	TRBJ2-7	TGTGCCAGCAGCTTGGAAGGGGCCCACGAGCAGTACTTC	CASSLEGAHEQYF
NA	NA	TRBV27	TRBJ2-2	TGTGCCAGCAGTACGACCGGGACAAAGAACACCGGGGAGCTGTTTTTT	CASSTTGTKNTGELFF
NA	few	TRBV19	TRBJ1-1	TGTGCCAGTAGTATGTCAGGGTACACTGAAGCTTTCTTT	CASSMSGYTEAFF
NA	NA	TRBV6-2/TRBV6-3	TRBJ2-1	TGTGCCAGCAGTTACCTGGGCTATGAGCAGTTCTTC	CASSYLGYEQFF
TRBD1	NA	TRBV19	TRBJ1-1	TGTGCCAGTAGTGTAACAGGGGGCATGAACACTGAAGCTTTCTTT	CASSVTGGMNTEAFF
TRBD2	NA	TRBV7-6	TRBJ2-7	TGTGCCAGCAGCGTAGGGACGGGAGGACCTTACGAGCAGTACTTC	CASSVGTGGPYEQYF
TRBD1	NA	TRBV6-5	TRBJ2-7	TGTGCCAGCAGTCGCGACAGGGGGCGGTACGAGCAGTACTTC	CASSRDRGRYEQYF
NA	NA	TRBV5-4	TRBJ2-1	TGTGCCAGCAGCGCTTCGGGGTCCTACAATGAGCAGTTCTTC	CASSASGSYNEQFF
NA	NA	TRBV27	TRBJ1-2	TGTGCCAGCAGTTTATCGGGGAGGGGCTACACCTTC	CASSLSGRGYTF
NA	once	TRBV7-2	TRBJ1-6	TGTGCCAGCAGCTTTTTCGAACGGGGAGCCCCCCTCCACTTT	CASSFFERGAPLHF
NA	NA	TRBV21-1	TRBJ1-5	TGTGCCAGCAGCCTTTACCGGACACCCAAACCTTTGATGGGTCAGCCCCAGCATTTT	CASSLYRTPKPLMGQPQHF
TRBD2	NA	TRBV18	TRBJ2-1	TGTGCCAGCTCATCAGGACTAGGAGAATCCTACAATGAGCAGTTCTTC	CASSSGLGESYNEQFF
NA	once	TRBV27	TRBJ1-4	TGTGCCAGCAGTTTATTTAGCTCGGTTCCGGGGGCTAATGAAAAACTGTTTTTT	CASSLFSSVPGANEKLFF
TRBD1	NA	TRBV2	TRBJ2-6	TGTGCCAGCTCTCCCGGGACAGGGGCCGGGGCCAACGTCCTGACTTTC	CASSPGTGAGANVLTF
NA	NA	TRBV21-1	TRBJ1-1	TGTGCCAGCAGCAAACAACAGGGGGGAAACACTGAAGCTTTCTTT	CASSKQQGGNTEAFF
TRBD1	few	TRBV4-1	TRBJ2-2	TGCGCCAGCAGCCAAGAGATGGGGACAGGTTACACCGGGGAGCTGTTTTTT	CASSQEMGTGYTGELFF
NA	NA	TRBV10-1	TRBJ1-4	TGCGCCAGCAGTGACCGCCAGGGTGAAAAACTGTTTTTT	CASSDRQGEKLFF
TRBD2	NA	TRBV28	TRBJ2-7	TGTGCCAGCTCCGGACGGGAGGGTTACGAGCAGTACTTC	CASSGREGYEQYF
NA	NA	TRBV6-1	TRBJ2-7	TGTGCCAGCAGTGAAACGGGACATCGACACGAGCAGTACTTC	CASSETGHRHEQYF
TRBD1	NA	TRBV2	TRBJ1-6	TGTGCCAGCAGTACCAGGGGGGCAGAGAATTCACCCCTCCACTTT	CASSTRGAENSPLHF
NA	NA	TRBV3-1/TRBV3-2	TRBJ2-2	TGTGCCAGCAGCCAAATCGCCGGGGAGCTGTTTTTT	CASSQIAGELFF
NA	once	TRBV4-3	TRBJ2-1	TGCGCCAGCAGCCAGGGACAAAGCTCCTACAATGAGCAGTTCTTC	CASSQGQSSYNEQFF
NA	NA	TRBV27	TRBJ2-1	TGTGCCAGCAGCGGACTTTACAATGAGCAGTTCTTC	CASSGLYNEQFF
NA	NA	TRBV19	TRBJ1-5	TGTGCCAGTAGTAGGGGGTCCGGGGGATATAGCAATCAGCCCCAGCATTTT	CASSRGSGGYSNQPQHF
NA	NA	TRBV27	TRBJ2-2	TGTGCCAGCAGTCCCGGGTTGTCCGGGGAGCTGTTTTTT	CASSPGLSGELFF
NA	once	TRBV6-5	TRBJ1-4	TGTGCCAGCAGTTACTCCCGCAGGCTGACTAATGAAAAACTGTTTTTT	CASSYSRRLTNEKLFF
NA	once	TRBV28	TRBJ1-4	TGTGCCAGCAAGGTGACAGCAACTAATGAAAAACTGTTTTTT	CASKVTATNEKLFF
NA	NA	TRBV10-1	TRBJ1-2	TGCGCCAGCAGTGAGTCGACAAGGGGTGGCTACACCTTC	CASSESTRGGYTF